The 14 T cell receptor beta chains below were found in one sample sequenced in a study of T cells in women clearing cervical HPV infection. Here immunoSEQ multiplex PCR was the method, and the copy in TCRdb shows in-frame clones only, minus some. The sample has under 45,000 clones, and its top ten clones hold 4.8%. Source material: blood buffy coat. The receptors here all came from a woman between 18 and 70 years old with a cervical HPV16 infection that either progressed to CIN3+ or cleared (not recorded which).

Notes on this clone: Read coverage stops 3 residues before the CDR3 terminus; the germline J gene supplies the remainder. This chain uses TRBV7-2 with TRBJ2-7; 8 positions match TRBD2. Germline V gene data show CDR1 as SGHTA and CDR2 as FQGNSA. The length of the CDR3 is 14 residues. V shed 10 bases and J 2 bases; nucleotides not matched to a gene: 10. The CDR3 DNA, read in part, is TGTGCCACGCCTGGGGGCGGGGGGACCTACGAG. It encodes CATPGGGGTYE. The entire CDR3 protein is CATPGGGGTYEQYF.

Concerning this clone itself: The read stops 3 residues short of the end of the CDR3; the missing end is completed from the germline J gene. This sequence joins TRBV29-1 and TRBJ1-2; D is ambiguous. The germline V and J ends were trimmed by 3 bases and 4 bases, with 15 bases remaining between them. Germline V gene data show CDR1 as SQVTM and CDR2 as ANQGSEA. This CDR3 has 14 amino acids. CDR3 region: CSVEAGVSSYGYTF. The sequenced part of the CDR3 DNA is TGCAGCGTTGAGGCGGGAGTCTCATCCTATGGC.

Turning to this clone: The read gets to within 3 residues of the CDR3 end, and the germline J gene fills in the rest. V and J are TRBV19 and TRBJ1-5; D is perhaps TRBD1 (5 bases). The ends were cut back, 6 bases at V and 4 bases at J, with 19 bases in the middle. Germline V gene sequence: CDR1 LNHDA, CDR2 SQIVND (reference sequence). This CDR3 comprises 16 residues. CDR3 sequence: CASRSVVGQGNQPQHF. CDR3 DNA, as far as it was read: TGTGCCAGTAGATCAGTGGTCGGACAAGGTAATCAGCCC.

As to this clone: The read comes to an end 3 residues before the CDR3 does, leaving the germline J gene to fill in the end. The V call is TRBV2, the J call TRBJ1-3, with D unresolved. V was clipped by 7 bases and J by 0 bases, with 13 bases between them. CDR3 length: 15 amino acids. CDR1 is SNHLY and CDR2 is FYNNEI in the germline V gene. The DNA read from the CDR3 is TGTGCCAGCACCCCACAGCTTCTCTCTGGAAACACC. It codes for CASTPQLLSGNT. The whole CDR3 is CASTPQLLSGNTIYF.

The CDR3 spells CSAPVAEATQYF. CDR3 bases read: TGCAGTGCTCCCGTCGCGGAGGCGACC. This chain links TRBV20-1 with TRBJ2-5, with a tentative D call TRBD2 (5 bases). The read ends 3 residues before the CDR3 terminus; that terminus is restored from the germline J gene. CDR1 is DFQATT, CDR2 SNEGSKA, per germline (reference sequence). The CDR3 length is 12 residues. The germline V and J ends were trimmed by 5 bases and 7 bases, with 14 bases remaining between them.

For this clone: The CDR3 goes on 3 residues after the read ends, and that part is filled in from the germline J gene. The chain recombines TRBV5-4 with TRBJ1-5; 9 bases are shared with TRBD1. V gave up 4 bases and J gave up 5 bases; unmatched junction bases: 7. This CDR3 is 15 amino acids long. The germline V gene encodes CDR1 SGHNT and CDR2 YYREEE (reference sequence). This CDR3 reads CASSRGQGDDQPQHF. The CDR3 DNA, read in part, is TGTGCCAGCAGCCGGGGACAGGGAGACGATCAGCCC.

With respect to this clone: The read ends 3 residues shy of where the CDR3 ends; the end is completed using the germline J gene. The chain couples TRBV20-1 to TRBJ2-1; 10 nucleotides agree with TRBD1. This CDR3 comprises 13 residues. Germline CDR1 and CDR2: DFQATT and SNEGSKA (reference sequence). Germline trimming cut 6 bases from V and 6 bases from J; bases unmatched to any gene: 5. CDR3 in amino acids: CSATRTGGNEQFF. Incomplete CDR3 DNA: TGCAGTGCAACGAGGACAGGGGGCAATGAG.

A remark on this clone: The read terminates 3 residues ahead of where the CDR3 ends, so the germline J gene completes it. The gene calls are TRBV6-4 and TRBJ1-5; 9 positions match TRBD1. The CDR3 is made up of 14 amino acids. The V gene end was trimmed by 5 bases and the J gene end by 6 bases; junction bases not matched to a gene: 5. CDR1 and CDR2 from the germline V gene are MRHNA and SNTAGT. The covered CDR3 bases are TGTGCCAGCAGTCCGGGACAGGGTGGTCAGCCC. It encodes CASSPGQGGQP. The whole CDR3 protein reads CASSPGQGGQPQHF.

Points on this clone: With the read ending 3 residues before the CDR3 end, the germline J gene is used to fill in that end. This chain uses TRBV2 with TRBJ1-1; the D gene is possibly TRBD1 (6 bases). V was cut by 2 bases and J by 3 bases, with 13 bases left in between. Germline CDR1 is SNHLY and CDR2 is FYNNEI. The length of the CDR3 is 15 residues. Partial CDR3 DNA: TGTGCCAGCAGTGAAACACGACAGGTACACACTGAA. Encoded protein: CASSETRQVHTE. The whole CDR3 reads CASSETRQVHTEAFF.

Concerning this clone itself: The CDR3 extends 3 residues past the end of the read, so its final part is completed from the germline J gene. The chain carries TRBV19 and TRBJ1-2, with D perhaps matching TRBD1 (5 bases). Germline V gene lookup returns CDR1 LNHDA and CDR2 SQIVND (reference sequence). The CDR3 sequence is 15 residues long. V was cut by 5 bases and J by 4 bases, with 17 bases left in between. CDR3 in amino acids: CASSWGQKDLYGYTF. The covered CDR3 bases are TGTGCCAGTAGTTGGGGCCAGAAAGACCTCTATGGC.

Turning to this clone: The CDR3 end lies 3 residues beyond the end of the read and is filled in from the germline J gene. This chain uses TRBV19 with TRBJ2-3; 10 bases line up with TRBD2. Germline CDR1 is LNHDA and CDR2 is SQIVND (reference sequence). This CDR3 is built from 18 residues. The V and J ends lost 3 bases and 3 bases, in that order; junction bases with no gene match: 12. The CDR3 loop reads CASSMRSGGAQTTDTQYF. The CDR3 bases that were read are TGTGCCAGTAGTATGAGGAGCGGGGGGGCCCAAACGACAGATACG.

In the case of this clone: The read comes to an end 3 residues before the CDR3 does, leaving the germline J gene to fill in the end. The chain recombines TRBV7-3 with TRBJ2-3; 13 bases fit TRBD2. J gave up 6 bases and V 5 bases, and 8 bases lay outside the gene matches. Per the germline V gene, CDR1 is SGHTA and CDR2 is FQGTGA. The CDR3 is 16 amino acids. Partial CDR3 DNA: TGTGCCAGCAGCCCCGGACTAGCGGGGGCTGGGGATACG. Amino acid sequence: CASSPGLAGAGDT. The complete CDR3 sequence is CASSPGLAGAGDTQYF.

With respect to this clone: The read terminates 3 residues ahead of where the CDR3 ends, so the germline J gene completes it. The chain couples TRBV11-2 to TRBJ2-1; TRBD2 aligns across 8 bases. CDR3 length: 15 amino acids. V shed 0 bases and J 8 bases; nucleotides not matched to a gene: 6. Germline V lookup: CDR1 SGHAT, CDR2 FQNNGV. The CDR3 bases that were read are TGTGCCAGCAGCTTAGATATAGCGGGGTCGCATGAG. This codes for CASSLDIAGSHE. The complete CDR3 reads CASSLDIAGSHEQFF.

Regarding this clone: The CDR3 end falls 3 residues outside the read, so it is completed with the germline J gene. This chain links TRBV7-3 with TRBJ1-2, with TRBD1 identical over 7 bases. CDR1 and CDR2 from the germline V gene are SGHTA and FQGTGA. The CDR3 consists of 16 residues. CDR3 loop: CASSLDGQVSLGGYTF. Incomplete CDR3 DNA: TGTGCCAGCAGCTTAGACGGACAGGTGTCTTTGGGGGGC.